Listed below are T cell receptor beta chains from one sample, sequenced in a study of cytomegalovirus exposure and HLA in healthy donors. Measured with immunoSEQ multiplex PCR; TCRdb has only the in-frame clones, and not every one. Seen here are 300,000 or so clones, roughly 90% observed once, and the top ten hold around 0.96%. The sample comprised PBMCs. These TCRs come from a man aged 30 to 39 in good health and CMV-seronegative. CDR3s include the opening cysteine and the closing phenylalanine or tryptophan. Each record gives: D gene, clone size, V gene, J gene, CDR3 DNA, CDR3 protein. D genes are given only for firm matches. For some rows the clone size is stated as once, few or many, or as a class when expanded; others skip it.

D gene: .
clone size: .
V gene: TRBV2
J gene: TRBJ1-5
CDR3 DNA: TGTGCCAGCAGTGAAGGGGGAACGCGGGGGCCCCAGCATTTT
CDR3 protein: CASSEGGTRGPQHF

D gene: TRBD1
clone size: .
V gene: TRBV27
J gene: TRBJ2-7
CDR3 DNA: TGTGCCAGCAGTTTACCCGGGACAGGGGGCCGCAACGAGCAGTACTTC
CDR3 protein: CASSLPGTGGRNEQYF

D gene: .
clone size: .
V gene: TRBV6-6
J gene: TRBJ1-2
CDR3 DNA: TGTGCCAGCAGTTATAGGACACACGCTAACTATGGCTACACCTTC
CDR3 protein: CASSYRTHANYGYTF

D gene: .
clone size: .
V gene: TRBV4-1
J gene: TRBJ2-3
CDR3 DNA: TGCGCCAGCAGCCAATTAGGCCTAGGCCCAGATACGCAGTATTTT
CDR3 protein: CASSQLGLGPDTQYF

D gene: TRBD2
clone size: .
V gene: TRBV7-6
J gene: TRBJ2-1
CDR3 DNA: TGTGCCAGCAGCTACACCCTAGCGGTCTTCAATGAGCAGTTCTTC
CDR3 protein: CASSYTLAVFNEQFF

D gene: TRBD1
clone size: once
V gene: TRBV2
J gene: TRBJ2-3
CDR3 DNA: TGTGCCAGCAGTGGGGGACAGGGTCGCACAGATACGCAGTATTTT
CDR3 protein: CASSGGQGRTDTQYF

D gene: .
clone size: .
V gene: TRBV15
J gene: TRBJ1-5
CDR3 DNA: TGTGCCACCAGTACAGGGTACGGCAATCAGCCCCAGCATTTT
CDR3 protein: CATSTGYGNQPQHF

D gene: .
clone size: .
V gene: TRBV5-8
J gene: TRBJ1-1
CDR3 DNA: TGTGCCAGCAGCTTCGTACTAGTGGACGCTGAAGCTTTCTTT
CDR3 protein: CASSFVLVDAEAFF

D gene: .
clone size: .
V gene: TRBV7-8
J gene: TRBJ2-2
CDR3 DNA: TGTGCCAGCAGCTTAATAGGGGCAGCCAGCACCGGGGAGCTGTTTTTT
CDR3 protein: CASSLIGAASTGELFF

D gene: .
clone size: few
V gene: TRBV7-9
J gene: TRBJ1-2
CDR3 DNA: TGTGCCAGCAGCTTGGAGGGGTATGGCTACACCTTC
CDR3 protein: CASSLEGYGYTF

D gene: TRBD1
clone size: .
V gene: TRBV7-9
J gene: TRBJ1-2
CDR3 DNA: TGTGCCAGCAGCCCACATGGACAGGGGGCGTCCCCACACGGCTACACCTTC
CDR3 protein: CASSPHGQGASPHGYTF

D gene: TRBD2
clone size: .
V gene: TRBV10-1
J gene: TRBJ2-3
CDR3 DNA: TGCGCCAGCAGTGAGTCGCCGGGGGGAGGCACAGATACGCAGTATTTT
CDR3 protein: CASSESPGGGTDTQYF

D gene: TRBD1
clone size: .
V gene: TRBV7-9
J gene: TRBJ2-4
CDR3 DNA: TGTGCCAGCAGCTTAGCGGGGACAGAGAGCGTTCAGTACTTC
CDR3 protein: CASSLAGTESVQYF

D gene: TRBD2
clone size: .
V gene: TRBV11-2
J gene: TRBJ2-1
CDR3 DNA: TGTGCCAGCAGCCGCGGGACTAGCGGGGGCCTTTACAATGAGCAGTTCTTC
CDR3 protein: CASSRGTSGGLYNEQFF

D gene: .
clone size: .
V gene: TRBV6-5
J gene: TRBJ2-7
CDR3 DNA: TGTGCCAGCAGTCCCCCTAACCCGGGTCGCAGGTACTTC
CDR3 protein: CASSPPNPGRRYF

D gene: .
clone size: .
V gene: TRBV30
J gene: TRBJ1-2
CDR3 DNA: TGTGCCTGGAGGGATGCAGGGTTTTACTATGGCTACACCTTC
CDR3 protein: CAWRDAGFYYGYTF

D gene: TRBD2
clone size: .
V gene: TRBV7-9
J gene: TRBJ2-7
CDR3 DNA: TGTGCCAGCAGCAAAGGACTAGTGGGAACCTACGAGCAGTACTTC
CDR3 protein: CASSKGLVGTYEQYF

D gene: .
clone size: .
V gene: TRBV6-1
J gene: TRBJ1-2
CDR3 DNA: TGTGCCAGCAACCCCTTACAGGGTCTCTATGGCTACACCTTC
CDR3 protein: CASNPLQGLYGYTF

D gene: .
clone size: once
V gene: TRBV5-4
J gene: TRBJ2-5
CDR3 DNA: TGTGCCAGCAGTTATAACGGGGAGACCCAGTACTTC
CDR3 protein: CASSYNGETQYF

D gene: TRBD1
clone size: .
V gene: TRBV7-9
J gene: TRBJ2-7
CDR3 DNA: TGTGCCAGCAGCTTAGGACAGGGAATCTACGAGCAGTACTTC
CDR3 protein: CASSLGQGIYEQYF

D gene: .
clone size: once
V gene: TRBV7-9
J gene: TRBJ2-1
CDR3 DNA: TGTGCCAGCAGCTTATTTTCCAGCGGTGAGCAGTTCTTC
CDR3 protein: CASSLFSSGEQFF

D gene: TRBD1
clone size: once
V gene: TRBV4-1
J gene: TRBJ2-7
CDR3 DNA: TGCGCCAGCAGCCTACAGCTTGACAGGGTGGGGGAGCAGTACTTC
CDR3 protein: CASSLQLDRVGEQYF